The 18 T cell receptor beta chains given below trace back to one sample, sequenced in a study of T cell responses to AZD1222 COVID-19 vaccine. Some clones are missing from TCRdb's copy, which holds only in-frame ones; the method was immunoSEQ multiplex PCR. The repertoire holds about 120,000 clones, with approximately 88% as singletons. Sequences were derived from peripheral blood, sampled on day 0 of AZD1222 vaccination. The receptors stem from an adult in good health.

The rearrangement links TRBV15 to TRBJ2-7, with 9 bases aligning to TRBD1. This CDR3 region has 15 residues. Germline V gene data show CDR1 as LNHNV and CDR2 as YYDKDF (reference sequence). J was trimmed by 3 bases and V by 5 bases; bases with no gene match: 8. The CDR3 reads CATSARGTGNYEQYF. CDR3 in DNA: TGTGCCACCAGCGCACGCGGGACAGGGAACTACGAGCAGTACTTC.

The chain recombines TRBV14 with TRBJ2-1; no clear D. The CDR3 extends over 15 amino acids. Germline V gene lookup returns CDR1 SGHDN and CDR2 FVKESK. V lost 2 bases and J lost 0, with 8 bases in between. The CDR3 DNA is TGTGCCAGCAGCCAATTAAGGGTCTCCTACAATGAGCAGTTCTTC. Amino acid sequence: CASSQLRVSYNEQFF.

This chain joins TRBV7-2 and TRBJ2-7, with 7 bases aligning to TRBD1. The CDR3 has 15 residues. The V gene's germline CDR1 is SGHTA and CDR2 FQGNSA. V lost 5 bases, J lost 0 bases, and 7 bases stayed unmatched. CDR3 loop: CASSQGGRVSYEQYF. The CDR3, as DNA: TGTGCCAGCAGCCAAGGGGGCAGGGTCTCCTACGAGCAGTACTTC.

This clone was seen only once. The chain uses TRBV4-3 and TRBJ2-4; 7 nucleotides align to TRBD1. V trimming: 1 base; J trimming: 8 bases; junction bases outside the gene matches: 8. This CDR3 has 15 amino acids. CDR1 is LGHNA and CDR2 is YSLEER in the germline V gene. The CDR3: CASSQGQGLFDIQYF. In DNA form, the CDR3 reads TGCGCCAGCAGCCAAGGACAGGGTCTTTTTGACATTCAGTACTTC.

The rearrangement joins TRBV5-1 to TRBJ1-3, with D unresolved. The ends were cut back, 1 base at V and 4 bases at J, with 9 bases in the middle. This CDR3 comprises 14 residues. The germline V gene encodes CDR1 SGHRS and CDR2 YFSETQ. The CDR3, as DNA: TGCGCCAGCAGCTTGAACCGAGGCGGAAACACCATATATTTT. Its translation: CASSLNRGGNTIYF.

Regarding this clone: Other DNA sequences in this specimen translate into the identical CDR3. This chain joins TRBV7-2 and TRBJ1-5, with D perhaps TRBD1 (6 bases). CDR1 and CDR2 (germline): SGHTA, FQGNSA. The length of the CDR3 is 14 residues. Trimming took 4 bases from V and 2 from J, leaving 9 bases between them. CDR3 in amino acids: CASSSRGGNQPQHF. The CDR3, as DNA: TGTGCCAGCAGCTCCAGGGGTGGCAATCAGCCCCAGCATTTT.

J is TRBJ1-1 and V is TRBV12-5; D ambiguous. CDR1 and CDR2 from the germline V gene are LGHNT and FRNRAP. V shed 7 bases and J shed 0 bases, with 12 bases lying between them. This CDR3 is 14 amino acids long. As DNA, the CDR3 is TGTGCTAGTGCCCTTGGGCTCATGAACACTGAAGCTTTCTTT. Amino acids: CASALGLMNTEAFF.

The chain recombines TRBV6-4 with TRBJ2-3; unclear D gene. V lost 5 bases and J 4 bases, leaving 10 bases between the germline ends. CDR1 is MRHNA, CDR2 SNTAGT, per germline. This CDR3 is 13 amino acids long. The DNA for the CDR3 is TGTGCCAGCAGTCCTGACATTCCAGATACGCAGTATTTT. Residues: CASSPDIPDTQYF.

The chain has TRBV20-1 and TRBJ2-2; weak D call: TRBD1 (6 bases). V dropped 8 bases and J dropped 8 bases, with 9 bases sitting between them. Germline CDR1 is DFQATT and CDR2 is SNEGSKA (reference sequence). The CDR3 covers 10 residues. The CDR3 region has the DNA TGCAGTAACCAGGGGGGGGAGCTGTTTTTT. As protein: CSNQGGELFF.

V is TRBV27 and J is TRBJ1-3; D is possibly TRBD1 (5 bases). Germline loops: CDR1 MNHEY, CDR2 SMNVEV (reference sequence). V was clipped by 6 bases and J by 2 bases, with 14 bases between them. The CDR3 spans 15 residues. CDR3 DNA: TGTGCCAGCAGCCTCAGAGAAGGGGCTGGAAACACCATATATTTT. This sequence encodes CASSLREGAGNTIYF.

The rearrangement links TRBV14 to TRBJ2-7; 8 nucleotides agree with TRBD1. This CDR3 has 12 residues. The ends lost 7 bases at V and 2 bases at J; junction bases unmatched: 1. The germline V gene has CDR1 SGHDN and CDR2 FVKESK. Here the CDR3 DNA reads TGTGCCAGCAACAGGGGGGCCTACGAGCAGTACTTC. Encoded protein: CASNRGAYEQYF.

CDR3 sequence: CASSYPREVWEKLFF. CDR3 in DNA: TGTGCCAGCAGTTACCCCAGGGAGGTTTGGGAAAAACTGTTTTTT. The V and J genes are TRBV6-5 and TRBJ1-4; TRBD1 might be the D (5 bases). Germline loops: CDR1 MNHEY, CDR2 SVGAGI. The V and J ends lost 2 bases and 8 bases respectively, with 15 bases between them. This CDR3 has 15 amino acids.

In DNA, the CDR3 is TGTGCCAGCAGTCCTAACCCATACGAGCAGTACTTC. As protein: CASSPNPYEQYF. The V and J genes are TRBV6-5 and TRBJ2-7; D is uncertain. CDR3 size: 12 residues. Trimming removed 5 bases from V and 4 bases from J, with 9 bases in between. Germline CDR1 reads MNHEY; CDR2 reads SVGAGI.

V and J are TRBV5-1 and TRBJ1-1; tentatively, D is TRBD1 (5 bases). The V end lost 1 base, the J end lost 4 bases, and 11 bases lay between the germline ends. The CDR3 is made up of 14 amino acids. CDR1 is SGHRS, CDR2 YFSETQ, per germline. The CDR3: CASSLMQGTTEAFF. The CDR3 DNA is TGCGCCAGCAGCTTGATGCAGGGAACCACTGAAGCTTTCTTT.

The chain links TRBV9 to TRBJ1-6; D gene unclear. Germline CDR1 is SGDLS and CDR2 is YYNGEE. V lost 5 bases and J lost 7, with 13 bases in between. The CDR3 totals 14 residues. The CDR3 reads CASRLGLKNSPLHF. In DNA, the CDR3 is TGTGCCAGCAGACTAGGGCTGAAGAATTCACCCCTCCACTTT. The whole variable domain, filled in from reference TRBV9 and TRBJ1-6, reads DSGVTQTPKHLITATGQRVTLRCSPRSGDLSVYWYQQSLDQGLQFLIQYYNGEERAKGNILERFSAQQFPDLHSELNLSSLELGDSALYFCASRLGLKNSPLHFGNGTRLTVT.

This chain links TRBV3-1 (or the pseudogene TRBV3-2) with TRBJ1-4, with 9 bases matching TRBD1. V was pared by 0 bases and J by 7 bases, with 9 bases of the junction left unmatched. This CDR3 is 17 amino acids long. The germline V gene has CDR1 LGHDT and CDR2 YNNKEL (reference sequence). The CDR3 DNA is TGTGCCAGCAGCCAAGATCGGGGGACAGGGAACAGTGAAAAACTGTTTTTT. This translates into CASSQDRGTGNSEKLFF.

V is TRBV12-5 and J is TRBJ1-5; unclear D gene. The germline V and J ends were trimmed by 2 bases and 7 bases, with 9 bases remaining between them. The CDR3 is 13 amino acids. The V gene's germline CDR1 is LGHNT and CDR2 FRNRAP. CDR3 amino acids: CASGLSKGQPQHF. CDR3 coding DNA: TGTGCTAGTGGTTTGTCAAAGGGCCAGCCCCAGCATTTT.

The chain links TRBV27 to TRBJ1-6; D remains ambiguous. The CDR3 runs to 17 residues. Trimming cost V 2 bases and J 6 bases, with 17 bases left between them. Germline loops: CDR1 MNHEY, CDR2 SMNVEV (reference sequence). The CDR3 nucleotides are TGTGCCAGCAGTTTAAGGAACTCACCGCTCCCTAATTCACCCCTCCACTTT. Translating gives CASSLRNSPLPNSPLHF.